This T cell receptor beta chain was obtained from a study of shared clonotypes between healthy human individuals. This CDR3 spans 16 amino acids. From germline, CDR1 is MNHNS and CDR2 SASEGT. The junction had 8 bases not matched to a gene; V was cut back by 2 bases and J by 6 bases. Turning to this clone: Its antigen is not known.

Here immunoSEQ multiplex PCR was the method, and the copy in TCRdb shows in-frame clones only, minus some. The data contain around 2.3 million clones, approximately 96% of them singletons. Notes on the study in general: Memory subsets had estimated richness that was generally smaller than that of naive subsets. Only blood was sampled, and tissue TCR repertoires likely differ from blood ones.

The source material was naive CD4+ T cells sorted from blood. Subset described: CD45RA+ positively selected. This receptor was taken from a man aged 18-30 years in good health. The chain joins TRBV6-1 to TRBJ1-5, with 9 positions matching TRBD1. The CDR3 region is CASSEQFGTGSQPQHF. CDR3 nucleotides: TGTGCCAGCAGTGAACAGTTCGGGACAGGGAGTCAGCCCCAGCATTTT.